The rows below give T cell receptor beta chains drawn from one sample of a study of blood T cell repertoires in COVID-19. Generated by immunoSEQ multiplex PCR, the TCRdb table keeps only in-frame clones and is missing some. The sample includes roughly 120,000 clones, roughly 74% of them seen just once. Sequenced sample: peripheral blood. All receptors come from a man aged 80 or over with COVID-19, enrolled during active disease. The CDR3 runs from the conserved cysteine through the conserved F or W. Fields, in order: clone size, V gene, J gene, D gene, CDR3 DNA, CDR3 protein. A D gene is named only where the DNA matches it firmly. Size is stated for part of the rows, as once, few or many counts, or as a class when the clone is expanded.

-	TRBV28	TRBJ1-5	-	TGTGCCAGCAGCCGGACTGGGCAGCCCCAGCATTTT	CASSRTGQPQHF
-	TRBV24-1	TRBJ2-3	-	TGTGCCACCAGTGCGGACGCGGGTAGCACAGATACGCAGTATTTT	CATSADAGSTDTQYF
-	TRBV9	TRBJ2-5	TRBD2	TGTGCCAGCAGCGGGACTAGCGGGCAAGAGACCCAGTACTTC	CASSGTSGQETQYF
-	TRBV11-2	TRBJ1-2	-	TGTGCCAGCAGCTTTATGGCAGGTGGTGGCTACACCTTC	CASSFMAGGGYTF
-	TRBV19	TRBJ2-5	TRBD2	TGTGCCAGTAGCATTAGCGGGACCCAAGAGACCCAGTACTTC	CASSISGTQETQYF
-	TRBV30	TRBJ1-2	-	TGTGCCTGGAGCGGGAGAGGCTATGGCTACACCTTC	CAWSGRGYGYTF
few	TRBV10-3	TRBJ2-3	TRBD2	TGTGCCATCAGTGAGTCGCCTCCACTAGCGGGAGTAGCAGATACGCAGTATTTT	CAISESPPLAGVADTQYF
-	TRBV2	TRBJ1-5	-	TGTGCCAGCAGTGAGAGGGAATATAGCAATCAGCCCCAGCATTTT	CASSEREYSNQPQHF
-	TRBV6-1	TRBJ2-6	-	TGTGCCAGCAGTGAAGCACAGGGTGGGGCCAACGTCCTGACTTTC	CASSEAQGGANVLTF
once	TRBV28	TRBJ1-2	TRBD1	TGTGCCAGCACCCAGACAGGGGGAGCTAACTATGGCTACACCTTC	CASTQTGGANYGYTF
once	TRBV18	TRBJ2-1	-	TGTGCCAGCTCACCACTGGAGGAGGGCGGGTCTGGGGAGCAGTTCTTC	CASSPLEEGGSGEQFF
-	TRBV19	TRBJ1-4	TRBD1	TGTGCCAGTAGTTTGACAGGGGGAGATGAAAAACTGTTTTTT	CASSLTGGDEKLFF
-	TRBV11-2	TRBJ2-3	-	TGTGCCAGCACCGTAGGGAGAGATACGCAGTATTTT	CASTVGRDTQYF
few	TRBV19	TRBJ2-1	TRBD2	TGTGCCAGTGCCAGCGGGACTTACTACAATGAGCAGTTCTTC	CASASGTYYNEQFF
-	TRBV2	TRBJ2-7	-	TGTGCCAGCAGTTCACTAGGAGAGCAGTACTTC	CASSSLGEQYF
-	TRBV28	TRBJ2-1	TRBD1	TGTGCCAGCAGGAGAACCGGGACAGGGGAGTTCTATGAGCAGTTCTTC	CASRRTGTGEFYEQFF
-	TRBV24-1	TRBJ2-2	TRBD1	TGTGCCACCAGTGATATAGAGGGGGCTGGCGGGGAGCTGTTTTTT	CATSDIEGAGGELFF
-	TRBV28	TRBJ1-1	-	TGTGCCAGCACCCTGGAGGCAGTTTTAAGCGCTGATGAAGCTTTCTTT	CASTLEAVLSADEAFF
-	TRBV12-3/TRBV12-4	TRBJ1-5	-	TGTGCCAGCAGTTTAGCGGAGGGACAGCCCCAGCATTTT	CASSLAEGQPQHF
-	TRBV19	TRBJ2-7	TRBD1	TGTGCCAGTGGACAGGGACCCTACGAGCAGTACTTC	CASGQGPYEQYF
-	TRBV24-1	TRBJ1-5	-	TGTGCCACCAGTGATTACGGGTCTGGGCCCCAGCATTTT	CATSDYGSGPQHF
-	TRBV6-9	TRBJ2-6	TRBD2	TGTGCCAGCAGTTATGGACCGGGACTAGCGGGATTGGCTGGGGCCAACGTCCTGACTTTC	CASSYGPGLAGLAGANVLTF
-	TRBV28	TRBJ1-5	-	TGTGCCAGCAGTCCCTTGAATCAGCCCCAGCATTTT	CASSPLNQPQHF
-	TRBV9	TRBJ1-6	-	TGTGCCAGCAGCGGCGCGGGGGGTAATTCACCCCTCCACTTT	CASSGAGGNSPLHF
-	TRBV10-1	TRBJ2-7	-	TGCGCCCGACTGGTGGGGCCCTACGAGCAGTACTTC	CARLVGPYEQYF
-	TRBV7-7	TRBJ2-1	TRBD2	TGTGCTAGCAGCTTGGGACTAGCGGAGCCTTACAATGAGCAGTTCTTC	CASSLGLAEPYNEQFF
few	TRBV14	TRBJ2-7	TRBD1	TGTGCCAGCAGCCAGGGACAGCCTGATACCTACGAGCAGTACTTC	CASSQGQPDTYEQYF
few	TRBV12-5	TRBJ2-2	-	TGTGCTAGTGGTTTCAGCCGTAGTCAGGCGGAGCAAGGGGCCGGGGAGCTGTTTTTT	CASGFSRSQAEQGAGELFF
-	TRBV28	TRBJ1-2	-	TGTGCCAGCAGAGGGGGGGGCTATGGCTACACCTTC	CASRGGGYGYTF
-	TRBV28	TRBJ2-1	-	TGTGCCAGCAGTTTAAGTTTTTATCTACAGTACAATGAGCAGTTCTTC	CASSLSFYLQYNEQFF
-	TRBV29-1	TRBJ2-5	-	TGCAGCGTCGATCCTACCGACAGACAAGAGACCCAGTACTTC	CSVDPTDRQETQYF
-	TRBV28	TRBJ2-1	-	TGTGCCAGCAGTTCAGAGGGAATCCTGCAGTTCTTC	CASSSEGILQFF
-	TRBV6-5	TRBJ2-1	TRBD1	TGTGCCAGCAGGGCCGGGACAGGGATGCGCAATGAGCAGTTCTTC	CASRAGTGMRNEQFF
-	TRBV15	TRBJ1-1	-	TGTGCCACCAGCTCGCAGGGGAACACTGAAGCTTTCTTT	CATSSQGNTEAFF
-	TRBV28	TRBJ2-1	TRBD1	TGTGCCAGCAGTCCCGGGACAGGGGGCTGGAACTCCTTCGATGAGCAGTTCTTC	CASSPGTGGWNSFDEQFF
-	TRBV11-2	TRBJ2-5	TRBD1	TGTGCCAGCAGCCACTGGGGGGGACAGGGGGCGAAGACCCAGTACTTC	CASSHWGGQGAKTQYF
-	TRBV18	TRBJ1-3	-	TGTGCCAGCTCCCCAGGCATGGCGGACTCTGGAAACACCATATATTTT	CASSPGMADSGNTIYF
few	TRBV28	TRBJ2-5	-	TGTGCCAGCGCACCACTCCGGGACACTCAAGAGACCCAGTACTTC	CASAPLRDTQETQYF
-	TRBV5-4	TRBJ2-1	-	TGTGCCAGCAGCCTGGGACTTTTCACCTACAATGAGCAGTTCTTC	CASSLGLFTYNEQFF
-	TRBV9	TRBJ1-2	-	TGTGCCAGCAGCGTAGGAGGGAGTGGAAGGGGCTACACCTTC	CASSVGGSGRGYTF
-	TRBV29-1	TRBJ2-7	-	TGCAGCGTTGAAGATCGGGCAGGGATGAACGAGCAGTACTTC	CSVEDRAGMNEQYF
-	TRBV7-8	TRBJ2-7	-	TGTGCCAGCATCCTTAAACCGGGTCGCTGGCAGCACGAGCAGTACTTC	CASILKPGRWQHEQYF
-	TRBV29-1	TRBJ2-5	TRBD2	TGCAGCGGGGCCCCGACTAGCGTAAACCAAGAGACCCAGTACTTC	CSGAPTSVNQETQYF
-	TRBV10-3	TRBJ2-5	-	TGTGCCATCAGTGATAACGCGGGAGAGACCCAGTACTTC	CAISDNAGETQYF
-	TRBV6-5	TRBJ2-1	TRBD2	TGTGCCAGCAGTTGGCCGGGACTAGCGGAAAATGAGCAGTTCTTC	CASSWPGLAENEQFF
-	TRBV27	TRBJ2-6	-	TGTGCCAGCAGGCTAACTCCCGGGGCTGGGGCCAACGTCCTGACTTTC	CASRLTPGAGANVLTF
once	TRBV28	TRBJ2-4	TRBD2	TGTGCCAGCAGTACCCGGACTAGCACATCACCCAAAAACATTCAGTACTTC	CASSTRTSTSPKNIQYF
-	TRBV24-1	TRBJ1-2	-	TGTGCCACCTACGGGAACTCCGGGACTGCAGACTATGGCTACACCTTC	CATYGNSGTADYGYTF
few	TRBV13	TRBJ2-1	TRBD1	TGTGCCAGCAGCTTAGCGGGACAGGGGAGAGGCGATGAGCAGTTCTTC	CASSLAGQGRGDEQFF
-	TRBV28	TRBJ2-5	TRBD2	TGTGCCAGCAGAATTACTAGCGGGAGGGCCGAGACCCAGTACTTC	CASRITSGRAETQYF